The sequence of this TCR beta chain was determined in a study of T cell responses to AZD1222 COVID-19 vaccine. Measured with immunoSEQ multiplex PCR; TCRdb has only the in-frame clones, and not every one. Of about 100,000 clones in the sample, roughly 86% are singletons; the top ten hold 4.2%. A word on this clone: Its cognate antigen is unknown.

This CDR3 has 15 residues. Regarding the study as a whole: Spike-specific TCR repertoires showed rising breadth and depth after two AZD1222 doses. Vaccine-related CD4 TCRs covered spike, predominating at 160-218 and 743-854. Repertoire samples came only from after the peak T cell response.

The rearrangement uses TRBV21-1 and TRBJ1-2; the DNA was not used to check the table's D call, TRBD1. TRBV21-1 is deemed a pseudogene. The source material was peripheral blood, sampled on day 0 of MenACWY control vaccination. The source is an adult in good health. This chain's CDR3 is CASSKAAGDLYGYTF. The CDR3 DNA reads TGTGCCAGCAGCAAAGCGGCAGGGGATCTCTATGGCTACACCTTC.